These 16 T cell receptor beta chains originate from one sample sequenced in a study of blood T cell repertoires in COVID-19. Assay: immunoSEQ multiplex PCR; the TCRdb copy retains only in-frame clones and omits some. The data show nearly 300,000 clones, with approximately 88% seen just once and 6.9% held by the top ten. The source material was peripheral blood. The receptors originated from a woman in her 30s who had recovered from COVID-19.

The chain has TRBV11-3 and TRBJ2-1, with 8 bases matching TRBD2. Germline CDR1 is SGHNT and CDR2 is YENEEA. The V gene end was trimmed by 2 bases and the J gene end by 6 bases; junction bases not matched to a gene: 9. There are 16 residues in the CDR3. The CDR3 is CASSLLGGLAANEQFF. The CDR3 DNA is TGTGCCAGCAGCTTATTAGGCGGACTAGCTGCCAATGAGCAGTTCTTC. Full variable domain (remainder filled in from reference TRBV11-3 and TRBJ2-1): EAGVVQSPRYKIIEKKQPVAFWCNPISGHNTLYWYLQNLGQGPELLIRYENEEAVDDSQLPKDRFSAERLKGVDSTLKIQPAELGDSAVYLCASSLLGGLAANEQFFGPGTRLTVL.

In its sample, this clone was seen a few times. The gene calls are TRBV6-2 or TRBV6-3 and TRBJ1-2; the match to TRBD1 covers 7 bases. Germline assignment: CDR1 MNHEY and CDR2 SVGEGT. There are 17 residues in the CDR3. The junction had 12 bases not matched to a gene; V was cut back by 4 bases and J by 1 base. In nucleotides, the CDR3 is TGTGCCAGCAGTTCGACCGGGGACAGAAGGCTTAACTATGGCTACACCTTC. Translated, it gives CASSSTGDRRLNYGYTF.

The J gene is TRBJ2-7, the V gene TRBV6-5, with D maybe TRBD1 (6 bases). CDR1 and CDR2 from the germline V gene are MNHEY and SVGAGI. This CDR3 is built from 14 residues. The ends were cut back, 6 bases at V and 2 bases at J, with 14 bases in the middle. The CDR3 here is CASRGGQRTYEQYF. CDR3 bases: TGTGCCAGCAGGGGCGGACAGCGGACCTACGAGCAGTACTTC.

This clone was picked up a small number of times. The gene calls are TRBV6-5 and TRBJ1-1; the D gene is possibly TRBD1 (6 bases). The CDR3 has 13 residues. Germline V CDR1 and CDR2: MNHEY, SVGAGI. V lost 3 bases to trimming and J lost 6 bases, with 11 bases between them. CDR3 region: CASSYRGGAEAFF. The DNA of the CDR3 is TGTGCCAGCAGTTATAGGGGGGGAGCTGAAGCTTTCTTT.

The genes are TRBV5-1 and TRBJ2-7; 9 positions agree with TRBD1. The length of the CDR3 is 16 residues. The V gene end was trimmed by 4 bases and the J gene end by 5 bases; junction bases not matched to a gene: 13. Germline V lookup: CDR1 SGHRS, CDR2 YFSETQ. CDR3 coding DNA: TGCGCCAGCAGCGATTGGGTGGGACAGGGAGCCCACGAGCAGTACTTC. It translates to CASSDWVGQGAHEQYF.

This chain uses TRBV18 with TRBJ2-2, with 8 bases lining up with TRBD1. Trimming took 5 bases from V and 2 from J; bases not matched to a gene: 4. The CDR3 is 15 amino acids. Per germline, CDR1 KGHSH and CDR2 LQKENI. This CDR3 is CASSKDRENTGELFF. DNA of the CDR3: TGTGCCAGCTCAAAGGACAGGGAAAACACCGGGGAGCTGTTTTTT.

The chain carries TRBV15 and TRBJ2-7; D is possibly TRBD2 (5 bases). V shed 3 bases and J shed 2 bases, with 23 bases lying between them. The CDR3 totals 18 residues. Germline V gene sequence: CDR1 LNHNV, CDR2 YYDKDF (reference sequence). The CDR3 DNA follows: TGTGCCACCAGCAGGGACGTTCGACTATTATTAGACACCTACGAGCAGTACTTC. Encoded protein: CATSRDVRLLLDTYEQYF.

J is TRBJ2-6 and V is TRBV7-9; D is unresolved. Trimming took 5 bases from V and 0 from J, leaving 8 bases between them. This CDR3 is 15 amino acids long. In germline, CDR1 is SEHNR, CDR2 FQNEAQ (reference sequence). CDR3 sequence: CASSIRHSGANVLTF. DNA for the CDR3: TGTGCCAGCAGCATACGACACTCTGGGGCCAACGTCCTGACTTTC.

The rearrangement links TRBV18 to TRBJ2-7; D might be TRBD1 (5 bases). CDR3 length: 13 amino acids. In germline, CDR1 is KGHSH, CDR2 LQKENI. Trimming removed 6 bases from V and 4 bases from J, with 13 bases in between. The CDR3 here is CASSLMDNYEQYF. Written as DNA, the CDR3 is TGTGCCAGCTCCCTGATGGACAATTACGAGCAGTACTTC.

The chain has TRBV4-1 and TRBJ2-3, with 8 bases lining up with TRBD2. Germline CDR1 MGHRA, CDR2 YSYEKL. This CDR3 is built from 17 residues. V trimming: 0 bases; J trimming: 3 bases; junction bases outside the gene matches: 8. CDR3 coding DNA: TGCGCCAGCAGCCAAGAGAGTCTCACTAGCGGAACAGATACGCAGTATTTT. It is translated as CASSQESLTSGTDTQYF.

The V gene is TRBV5-1, the J gene TRBJ2-7, with D perhaps TRBD1 (7 bases). Germline V gene lookup returns CDR1 SGHRS and CDR2 YFSETQ. Trimming pared 5 bases from V and 2 bases from J, leaving 17 bases between. There are 15 residues in the CDR3. CDR3 sequence (DNA): TGCGCCAGCAGGCTTCAGGGGGGTCTAACCTACGAGCAGTACTTC. It is translated as CASRLQGGLTYEQYF.

CDR3 protein: CASSLIGAEQYF. CDR3 coding DNA: TGCGCCAGCAGCTTGATTGGGGCCGAGCAGTACTTC. This sequence joins TRBV5-1 and TRBJ2-7; D might be TRBD1 (5 bases). Trimming left V 1 base short and J 6 bases short, with 8 bases between. In germline, CDR1 is SGHRS, CDR2 YFSETQ. This CDR3 is built from 12 residues.

CDR3 bases: TGTGCCAGTAGTATGGGGGGACAGGGGTACGCTGAAGCTTTCTTT. Translation gives CASSMGGQGYAEAFF. The chain is built from TRBV19 and TRBJ1-1; 10 bases align to TRBD1. The CDR3 sequence is 15 residues long. V gave up 3 bases and J gave up 6 bases; unmatched junction bases: 7. Germline-derived CDR1 and CDR2 are LNHDA and SQIVND (reference sequence).

The V and J genes are TRBV3-1 (or the pseudogene TRBV3-2) and TRBJ1-3; D gene uncertain. The CDR3 length is 12 residues. V lost 5 bases and J lost 4, with 6 bases in between. The germline V gene has CDR1 LGHDT and CDR2 YNNKEL (reference sequence). CDR3 in amino acids: CASSLSGNTIYF. The CDR3 bases are TGTGCCAGCAGCTTAAGCGGAAACACCATATATTTT.

The chain employs TRBV24-1 and TRBJ2-2, with 12 bases matching TRBD2. The CDR3 consists of 17 residues. V lost 1 base, J lost 1 base, and 0 bases stayed unmatched. CDR1 KGHDR and CDR2 SFDVKD come from the germline V gene. The CDR3 DNA follows: TGTGCCACCAGTGATTTACTAGCGGGGGGGAACACCGGGGAGCTGTTTTTT. This codes for CATSDLLAGGNTGELFF.

Here the CDR3 DNA reads TGTGCCAGCAGCTTTTTACAGGCCTCCTACGAGCAGTACTTC. This encodes CASSFLQASYEQYF. The chain combines TRBV7-2 with TRBJ2-7, with D perhaps TRBD1 (5 bases). Germline assignment: CDR1 SGHTA and CDR2 FQGNSA. V was pared by 3 bases and J by 0 bases, with 9 bases between. This CDR3 region has 14 residues. Filled out from reference TRBV7-2 and TRBJ2-7, the complete variable domain reads GAGVSQSPSNKVTEKGKDVELRCDPISGHTALYWYRQSLGQGLEFLIYFQGNSAPDKSGLPSDRFSAERTGGSVSTLTIQRTQQEDSAVYLCASSFLQASYEQYFGPGTRLTVT.